This T cell receptor beta chain was observed in a study of cytomegalovirus exposure and HLA in healthy donors. To note about this clone: The antigen remains unidentified.

Healthy bone marrow donors made up the cohort. The PCR was carried out with 60 Vbeta primers and 13 Jbeta primers. TCRdb's table, derived via immunoSEQ multiplex PCR, lists solely in-frame clones and lacks some. This sample yields about 200,000 clones, of which around 83% are seen a single time; around 6.3% belongs to the top ten. Notes on the study in general: Most subjects' HLA-A and HLA-B alleles were reportedly predicted from TCR beta sequences.

Sequenced sample: PBMCs. This clonotype was obtained from a woman aged 50 to 60 in good health and CMV-seropositive.

CDR3: CASSPPVNTEAFF. The CDR3 DNA reads TGTGCCAGCAGCCCACCGGTCAACACTGAAGCTTTCTTT. The chain is built from TRBV9 and TRBJ1-1; D gene unclear. The V and J ends lost 4 bases and 2 bases respectively, with 9 bases between them. CDR1 SGDLS and CDR2 YYNGEE come from the germline V gene. There are 13 residues in the CDR3. Filled out from reference TRBV9 and TRBJ1-1, the complete variable domain reads DSGVTQTPKHLITATGQRVTLRCSPRSGDLSVYWYQQSLDQGLQFLIQYYNGEERAKGNILERFSAQQFPDLHSELNLSSLELGDSALYFCASSPPVNTEAFFGQGTRLTVV.